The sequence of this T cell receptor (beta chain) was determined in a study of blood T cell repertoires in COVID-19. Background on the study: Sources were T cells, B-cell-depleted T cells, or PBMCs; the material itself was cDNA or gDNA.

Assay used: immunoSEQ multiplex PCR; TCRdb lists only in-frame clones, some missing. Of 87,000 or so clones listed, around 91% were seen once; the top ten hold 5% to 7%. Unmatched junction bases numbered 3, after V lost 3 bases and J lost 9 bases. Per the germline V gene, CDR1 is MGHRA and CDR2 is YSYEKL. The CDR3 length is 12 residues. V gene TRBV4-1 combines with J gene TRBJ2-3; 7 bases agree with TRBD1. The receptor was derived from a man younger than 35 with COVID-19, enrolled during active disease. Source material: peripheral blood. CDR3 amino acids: CASSHHRGTQYF. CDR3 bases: TGCGCCAGCAGCCACCACAGGGGAACGCAGTATTTT.